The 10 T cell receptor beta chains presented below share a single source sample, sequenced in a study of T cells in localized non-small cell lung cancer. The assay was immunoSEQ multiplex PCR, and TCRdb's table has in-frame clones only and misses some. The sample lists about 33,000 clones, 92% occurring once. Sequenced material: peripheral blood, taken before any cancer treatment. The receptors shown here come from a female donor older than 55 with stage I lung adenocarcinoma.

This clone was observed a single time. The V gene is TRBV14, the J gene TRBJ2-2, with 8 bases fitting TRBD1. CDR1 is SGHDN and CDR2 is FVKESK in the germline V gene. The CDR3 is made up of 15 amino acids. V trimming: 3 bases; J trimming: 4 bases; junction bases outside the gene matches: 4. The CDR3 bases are TGTGCCAGCAGCCATCGGACAGGGCCCACCGGGGAGCTGTTTTTT. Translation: CASSHRTGPTGELFF.

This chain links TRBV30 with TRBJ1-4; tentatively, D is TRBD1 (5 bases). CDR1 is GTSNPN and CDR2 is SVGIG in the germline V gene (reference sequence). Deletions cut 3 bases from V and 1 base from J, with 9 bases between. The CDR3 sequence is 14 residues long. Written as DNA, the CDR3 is TGTGCCTGGAGAGGGAGGGGAACTAATGAAAAACTGTTTTTT. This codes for CAWRGRGTNEKLFF. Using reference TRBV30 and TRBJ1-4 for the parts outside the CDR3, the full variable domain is SQTIHQWPATLVQPVGSPLSLECTVEGTSNPNLYWYRQAAGRGLQLLFYSVGIGQISSEVPQNLSASRPQDRQFILSSKKLLLSDSGFYLCAWRGRGTNEKLFFGSGTQLSVL.

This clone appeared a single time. The CDR3 here is CASGAVLNEQFF. The CDR3 nucleotides are TGTGCCAGCGGGGCGGTCCTCAATGAGCAGTTCTTC. V and J are TRBV2 and TRBJ2-1, with a weak D call TRBD1 (5 bases). V was pared by 8 bases and J by 6 bases, with 11 bases between. Looked up from germline, CDR1 is SNHLY and CDR2 is FYNNEI. The CDR3 runs to 12 residues. Looking up the rest from reference TRBV2 and TRBJ2-1 gives the full variable domain: EPEVTQTPSHQVTQMGQEVILRCVPISNHLYFYWYRQILGQKVEFLVSFYNNEISEKSEIFDDQFSVERPDGSNFTLKIRSTKLEDSAMYFCASGAVLNEQFFGPGTRLTVL.

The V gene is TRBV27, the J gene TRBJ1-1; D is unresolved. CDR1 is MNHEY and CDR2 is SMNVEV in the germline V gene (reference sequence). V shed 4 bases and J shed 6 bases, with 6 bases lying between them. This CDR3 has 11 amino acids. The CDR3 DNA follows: TGTGCCAGCAGTTGGGGTGCTGAAGCTTTCTTT. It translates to CASSWGAEAFF.

The CDR3 sequence is CSVDERLAGGGTDTQYF. CDR3 sequence (DNA): TGCAGCGTTGATGAGCGGCTAGCGGGGGGCGGCACAGATACGCAGTATTTT. The V and J genes are TRBV29-1 and TRBJ2-3, with 11 positions matching TRBD2. The length of the CDR3 is 17 residues. V gave up 3 bases and J gave up 1 base; unmatched junction bases: 9. Germline values: CDR1 SQVTM, CDR2 ANQGSEA.

The CDR3 DNA reads as TGTGCCAGCAGAAGGACAGGGCCGTACAATGAGCAGTTCTTC. Amino acids: CASRRTGPYNEQFF. The V and J genes are TRBV27 and TRBJ2-1, with 8 nucleotides matching TRBD1. Losses at the gene ends were 6 bases for V and 4 bases for J; bases not matched to a gene: 5. This CDR3 is built from 14 residues. Germline V gene lookup returns CDR1 MNHEY and CDR2 SMNVEV (reference sequence).

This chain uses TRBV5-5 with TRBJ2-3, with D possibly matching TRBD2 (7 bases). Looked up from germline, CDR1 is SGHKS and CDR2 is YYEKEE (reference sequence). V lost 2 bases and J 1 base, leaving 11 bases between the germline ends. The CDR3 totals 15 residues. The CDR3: CASSLGGARTDTQYF. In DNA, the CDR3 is TGTGCCAGCAGCTTAGGGGGGGCCCGCACAGATACGCAGTATTTT.

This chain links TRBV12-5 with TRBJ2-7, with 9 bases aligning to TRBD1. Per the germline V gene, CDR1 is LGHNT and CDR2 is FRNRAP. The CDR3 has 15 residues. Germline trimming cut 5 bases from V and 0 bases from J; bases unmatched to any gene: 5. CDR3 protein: CASGRGTGISYEQYF. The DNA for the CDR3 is TGTGCTAGTGGTCGGGGGACAGGGATCTCCTACGAGCAGTACTTC.

CDR3 in amino acids: CAWRLLPGSPLHF. The CDR3 DNA reads TGTGCCTGGAGGCTTTTACCAGGTTCACCCCTCCACTTT. This chain connects TRBV30 to TRBJ1-6, with unresolved D. Germline CDR1 reads GTSNPN; CDR2 reads SVGIG (reference sequence). There are 13 residues in the CDR3. V shed 3 bases and J shed 9 bases, with 12 bases lying between them.

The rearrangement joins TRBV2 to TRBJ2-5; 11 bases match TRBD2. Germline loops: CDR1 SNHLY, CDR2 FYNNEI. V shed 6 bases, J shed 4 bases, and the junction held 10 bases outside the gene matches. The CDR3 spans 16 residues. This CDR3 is CASRDTSGGLRETQYF. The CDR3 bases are TGTGCCAGCAGGGATACTAGCGGGGGCCTTCGAGAGACCCAGTACTTC.